These 20 T cell receptor beta chains originate from one sample sequenced in a study of control samples from healthy donors and cancer patients. Repertoires were generated with immunoSEQ multiplex PCR, while TCRdb's copy carries only in-frame clones and drops some. This table holds over 110,000 clones, roughly 92% found once. Sample: blood. The receptors here all came from a man under 40 in good health.

The chain combines TRBV29-1 with TRBJ2-3; 7 bases align to TRBD2. V lost 0 bases to trimming and J lost 5 bases; unmatched junction nucleotides: 11. Per the germline V gene, CDR1 is SQVTM and CDR2 is ANQGSEA. The CDR3 sequence is 16 residues long. CDR3 loop: CSVEDLEREEGDTQYF. The CDR3 DNA reads as TGCAGCGTTGAAGATCTGGAACGGGAGGAGGGAGATACGCAGTATTTT.

V is TRBV19 and J is TRBJ1-5, with D unresolved. The CDR3 is made up of 15 amino acids. V was shortened by 3 bases and J by 7 bases, with 16 bases between the two germline ends. Germline values: CDR1 LNHDA, CDR2 SQIVND (reference sequence). CDR3 loop: CASSMEGGRGQPQHF. CDR3 nucleotide sequence: TGTGCCAGTAGTATGGAGGGAGGGCGAGGACAGCCCCAGCATTTT.

The genes are TRBV4-2 and TRBJ1-3, with 8 bases that match TRBD1. The germline V gene has CDR1 LGHNA and CDR2 YNFKEQ. V lost 3 bases, J lost 2 bases, and 3 bases stayed unmatched. The CDR3 spans 15 residues. The CDR3 reads CASSQAGGTGNTIYF. The CDR3 nucleotides are TGTGCCAGCAGCCAGGCAGGGGGCACTGGAAACACCATATATTTT.

The chain is built from TRBV19 and TRBJ2-7; no reliable D call. V was pared by 1 base and J by 0 bases, with 7 bases between. There are 14 residues in the CDR3. Germline CDR1 LNHDA, CDR2 SQIVND (reference sequence). The CDR3 DNA follows: TGTGCCAGTAGTATAGCACAGAGCTCCTACGAGCAGTACTTC. It is translated as CASSIAQSSYEQYF.

This clone was counted a few times. The DNA of the CDR3 is TGTGCCAGCACCTCCCGGGGTGAGCAGTACTTC. It specifies CASTSRGEQYF. V gene TRBV11-2 combines with J gene TRBJ2-7; TRBD2 might be the D (5 bases). Germline assignment: CDR1 SGHAT and CDR2 FQNNGV. The CDR3 covers 11 residues. The ends were cut back, 7 bases at V and 7 bases at J, with 11 bases in the middle.

The chain uses TRBV7-9 and TRBJ2-1; maybe TRBD1 (6 bases). V lost 2 bases and J 9 bases, leaving 20 bases between the germline ends. Germline V lookup: CDR1 SEHNR, CDR2 FQNEAQ (reference sequence). This CDR3 region has 16 residues. The CDR3 bases are TGTGCCAGCAGCTTACTTACAGGGATTGGGATGAGTGAGCAGTTCTTC. This gives the protein CASSLLTGIGMSEQFF.

The gene calls are TRBV4-3 and TRBJ1-5; no definite D call. V dropped 1 base and J dropped 5 bases, with 15 bases sitting between them. The germline V gene has CDR1 LGHNA and CDR2 YSLEER. This CDR3 is 16 amino acids long. The CDR3 region is CASSQGNWQTDQPQHF. CDR3 in DNA: TGCGCCAGCAGCCAAGGTAATTGGCAGACGGATCAGCCCCAGCATTTT.

The chain carries TRBV2 and TRBJ1-2; 10 nucleotides agree with TRBD1. Germline V gives CDR1 SNHLY, CDR2 FYNNEI. The CDR3 is 14 residues long. Trimming cost V 7 bases and J 1 base; bases outside gene matches: 3. CDR3 sequence: CASNGQGVNYGYTF. The CDR3 DNA sequence: TGTGCCAGCAATGGACAGGGGGTTAACTATGGCTACACCTTC.

The chain links TRBV3-1 (or the pseudogene TRBV3-2) to TRBJ1-1; 7 bases are a match to TRBD1. CDR3 length: 11 amino acids. The germline V gene has CDR1 LGHDT and CDR2 YNNKEL (reference sequence). V was clipped by 6 bases and J by 6 bases; unmatched bases: 1. CDR3 loop: CASRGTAEAFF. CDR3 in DNA: TGTGCCAGCAGAGGGACAGCTGAAGCTTTCTTT.

V is TRBV28 and J is TRBJ1-6; the D is unclear. The CDR3 loop spans 19 amino acids. The V end was cut by 6 bases, the J end by 3 bases, with 24 bases between. CDR1 and CDR2 (germline): MDHEN, SYDVKM. The CDR3 reads CASSPRSRRPAGYNSPLHF. The CDR3 DNA follows: TGTGCCAGCAGCCCACGTTCGAGGAGGCCGGCTGGCTATAATTCACCCCTCCACTTT.

The chain employs TRBV19 and TRBJ2-5, with D perhaps matching TRBD1 (5 bases). The CDR3 spans 15 residues. Per germline, CDR1 LNHDA and CDR2 SQIVND (reference sequence). V gave up 7 bases and J gave up 2 bases, with 17 bases separating them. CDR3 in amino acids: CASTKAQGSQETQYF. The CDR3 DNA reads as TGTGCCAGTACTAAAGCCCAGGGAAGTCAAGAGACCCAGTACTTC.

This clone was recorded once. The rearrangement uses TRBV20-1 and TRBJ1-2; 7 positions agree with TRBD1. The V segment lost 3 bases and the J segment 3 bases; nucleotides outside the gene matches: 4. The CDR3 has 13 amino acids. In germline, CDR1 is DFQATT, CDR2 SNEGSKA (reference sequence). Here the CDR3 reads CSASDRVDYGYTF. CDR3 coding DNA: TGCAGTGCTAGTGACAGGGTGGACTATGGCTACACCTTC.

This sequence joins TRBV21-1 and TRBJ2-4. TRBV21-1 represents a pseudogene. The length of the CDR3 is 12 residues. The CDR3 DNA follows: TGTGCCAGCAGCAAAACTGGGAATATTCAGTACTTC. This translates into CASSKTGNIQYF.

Here the CDR3 DNA reads TGCGCCAGCAGCCAAGATCCCCGGGGACTAGCGGGATTCGATGAGCAGTTCTTC. This translates into CASSQDPRGLAGFDEQFF. The rearrangement links TRBV4-1 to TRBJ2-1; 13 bases line up with TRBD2. Germline assignment: CDR1 MGHRA and CDR2 YSYEKL. The CDR3 totals 18 residues. V shed 0 bases and J 8 bases; nucleotides not matched to a gene: 10.

The rearrangement uses TRBV5-1 and TRBJ1-1; 7 bases line up with TRBD1. V dropped 0 bases and J dropped 4; count of bases not matched to a gene: 15. The CDR3 is made up of 18 amino acids. CDR1 is SGHRS and CDR2 is YFSETQ in the germline V gene. In DNA form, the CDR3 reads TGCGCCAGCAGCTTGGATATAGCTACAGGGGCCTGGAGCACTGAAGCTTTCTTT. It specifies CASSLDIATGAWSTEAFF. The full variable domain, completed using reference TRBV5-1 and TRBJ1-1, is KAGVTQTPRYLIKTRGQQVTLSCSPISGHRSVSWYQQTPGQGLQFLFEYFSETQRNKGNFPGRFSGRQFSNSRSEMNVSTLELGDSALYLCASSLDIATGAWSTEAFFGQGTRLTVV.

The V gene is TRBV19, the J gene TRBJ2-7, with 8 bases aligning to TRBD2. V shed 3 bases, J shed 1 base, and the junction held 5 bases outside the gene matches. CDR3 length equals 15 residues. Germline V gene sequence: CDR1 LNHDA, CDR2 SQIVND (reference sequence). CDR3 sequence: CASSIHGRDSYEQYF. CDR3 sequence (DNA): TGTGCCAGTAGTATTCACGGGAGGGATTCCTACGAGCAGTACTTC.

The chain combines TRBV28 with TRBJ2-2; 8 nucleotides line up with TRBD1. This CDR3 comprises 17 residues. Germline V gives CDR1 MDHEN, CDR2 SYDVKM. The junction had 10 bases not matched to a gene; V was cut back by 1 base and J by 6 bases. CDR3 sequence: CASSLFGTGAFSGELFF. The CDR3 coding sequence is TGTGCCAGCAGTTTATTCGGGACAGGCGCTTTCTCCGGGGAGCTGTTTTTT.

This clone has only one observation. The V gene is TRBV7-9, the J gene TRBJ2-1; weak D call: TRBD2 (6 bases). Germline V lookup: CDR1 SEHNR, CDR2 FQNEAQ (reference sequence). The CDR3 covers 16 residues. Deletions cut 4 bases from V and 4 bases from J, with 17 bases between. The CDR3 DNA sequence: TGTGCCAGCAGCTGGGTTAGGGTTGGGACTTACAATGAGCAGTTCTTC. This codes for CASSWVRVGTYNEQFF.

The chain carries TRBV24-1 and TRBJ2-2; 9 bases agree with TRBD1. The CDR3 sequence is 16 residues long. Per germline, CDR1 KGHDR and CDR2 SFDVKD. With V trimmed by 6 bases and J by 4 bases, 8 bases remained unmatched. The CDR3 nucleotides read TGTGCCACCAGTACAGGGGGCGGGGTACGCACCGGGGAGCTGTTTTTT. Its translation is CATSTGGGVRTGELFF.

The chain combines TRBV4-1 with TRBJ1-1, with D possibly TRBD1 on 5 matching bases. V was cut by 4 bases and J by 5 bases, with 11 bases left in between. There are 13 residues in the CDR3. Germline assignment: CDR1 MGHRA and CDR2 YSYEKL. CDR3 sequence (DNA): TGCGCCAGCAGCCGGCAGGGCGCAACTGAAGCTTTCTTT. Translating gives CASSRQGATEAFF.